The 29 T cell receptor beta chains below all came from one sample that was sequenced in a study of cytomegalovirus exposure and HLA in healthy donors. PCR primers comprised 60 Vbeta and 13 Jbeta primers. Generated by immunoSEQ multiplex PCR, the TCRdb table keeps only in-frame clones and is missing some. This sample carries about 160,000 clones, about 75% of them seen once, and the ten largest clones take approximately 2.4%. The sample taken for sequencing was PBMCs. The receptors were gathered from a female donor in good health and CMV-seronegative.

The chain is built from TRBV5-1 and TRBJ2-7; TRBD2 might be the D (6 bases). The CDR3 sequence is 15 residues long. Germline CDR1 is SGHRS and CDR2 is YFSETQ. V was pared by 0 bases and J by 3 bases, with 13 bases between. For the CDR3, the DNA is TGCGCCAGCAGCTTGGACGGGACTCAATACTACGAGCAGTACTTC. This gives the protein CASSLDGTQYYEQYF.

The rearrangement uses TRBV5-1 and TRBJ2-7; perhaps TRBD1 as D (5 bases). Germline CDR1 reads SGHRS; CDR2 reads YFSETQ. CDR3 length equals 15 residues. The V gene lost 0 bases and the J gene lost 8 bases, with 18 bases spanning the gap. CDR3 DNA: TGCGCCAGCAGCTTGGATAAAGGGGCGGTGCACAAGCAGTACTTC. It yields the protein CASSLDKGAVHKQYF.

The gene calls are TRBV7-3 and TRBJ1-1, with unresolved D. This CDR3 has 12 amino acids. Germline V gene lookup returns CDR1 SGHTA and CDR2 FQGTGA. V was pared by 5 bases and J by 2 bases, with 6 bases between. CDR3 bases: TGTGCCAGCAGCGACACAAACACTGAAGCTTTCTTT. This codes for CASSDTNTEAFF.

This rearrangement joins TRBV27 to TRBJ1-2; D remains unclear. The V gene's germline CDR1 is MNHEY and CDR2 SMNVEV (reference sequence). Trimming left V 3 bases short and J 2 bases short, with 10 bases between. The CDR3 loop spans 14 amino acids. CDR3 sequence: CASSFSGSNYGYTF. The CDR3 region has the DNA TGTGCCAGCAGTTTCTCGGGATCGAACTATGGCTACACCTTC.

This sequence joins TRBV29-1 and TRBJ1-2; TRBD1 matches 9 bases. Germline values: CDR1 SQVTM, CDR2 ANQGSEA. Trimming took 8 bases from V and 0 from J; bases not matched to a gene: 16. The CDR3 length is 17 residues. CDR3 sequence (DNA): TGCAGCTCCCTCGTACCGGGACAGGGCACAACTAACTATGGCTACACCTTC. Protein sequence: CSSLVPGQGTTNYGYTF.

This chain connects TRBV2 to TRBJ2-4; D gene unclear. The ends were cut back, 0 bases at V and 0 bases at J, with 6 bases in the middle. CDR1 is SNHLY and CDR2 is FYNNEI in the germline V gene. The CDR3 is made up of 15 amino acids. As DNA, the CDR3 is TGTGCCAGCAGTGAAGCCCAGGTAGCCAAAAACATTCAGTACTTC. Residues: CASSEAQVAKNIQYF. Filled out from reference TRBV2 and TRBJ2-4, the complete variable domain reads EPEVTQTPSHQVTQMGQEVILRCVPISNHLYFYWYRQILGQKVEFLVSFYNNEISEKSEIFDDQFSVERPDGSNFTLKIRSTKLEDSAMYFCASSEAQVAKNIQYFGAGTRLSVL.

The chain carries TRBV27 and TRBJ1-5; 8 bases fit TRBD1. The V segment lost 5 bases and the J segment 7 bases; nucleotides outside the gene matches: 7. The CDR3 spans 14 residues. Germline assignment: CDR1 MNHEY and CDR2 SMNVEV (reference sequence). This CDR3 reads CASSPDRARQPQHF. The CDR3 region has the DNA TGTGCCAGCAGTCCGGACAGGGCCCGCCAGCCCCAGCATTTT.

V usage is TRBV5-1 and J usage is TRBJ1-1; D is perhaps TRBD1 (6 bases). Between the trimmed V and J ends, which lost 4 bases and 1 base, there was a span of 11 bases. Looked up from germline, CDR1 is SGHRS and CDR2 is YFSETQ. The CDR3 loop spans 14 amino acids. DNA of the CDR3: TGCGCCAGCAGCCGATTGACAGGGAACACTGAAGCTTTCTTT. Translation: CASSRLTGNTEAFF.

Comments on this clone: A read error may account for a junction end that differs from germline. The V gene is TRBV7-9, the J gene TRBJ1-1; D call uncertain. This CDR3 has 11 residues. Germline assignment: CDR1 SEHNR and CDR2 FQNEAQ (reference sequence). The CDR3 nucleotides are TGTTCCAGCAGCCCCTTCGTCGAAGCTTTCTTT. It translates to CSSSPFVEAFF.

The CDR3: CASSLGLLADSTDTQYF. CDR3 coding DNA: TGCGCCAGCAGCTTGGGTTTGCTAGCGGATAGCACAGATACGCAGTATTTT. V and J are TRBV5-1 and TRBJ2-3, with 7 bases that match TRBD2. The CDR3 sequence is 17 residues long. The junction had 7 bases not matched to a gene; V was cut back by 0 bases and J by 0 bases. The germline V gene encodes CDR1 SGHRS and CDR2 YFSETQ.

Only one count was recorded for this clone. The chain combines TRBV6-1 with TRBJ2-3; possibly TRBD2 for D (6 bases). This CDR3 is built from 14 residues. In germline, CDR1 is MNHNS, CDR2 SASEGT. Trimming left V 7 bases short and J 1 base short, with 12 bases between. CDR3: CASKPGLRTDTQYF. The DNA of the CDR3 is TGTGCCAGCAAGCCGGGACTTCGCACAGATACGCAGTATTTT.

The chain couples TRBV6-1 to TRBJ2-4; the D gene is possibly TRBD1 (5 bases). The CDR3 contains 12 residues. With 2 bases removed from V and 15 bases from J, the gap between germline ends came to 14 bases. Germline assignment: CDR1 MNHNS and CDR2 SASEGT. The DNA for the CDR3 is TGTGCCAGCAGTGAATCAAGACAGCCGCGGTACTTC. Encoded protein: CASSESRQPRYF.

The chain recombines TRBV28 with TRBJ2-7; 7 positions agree with TRBD2. The V gene end was trimmed by 6 bases and the J gene end by 0 bases; junction bases not matched to a gene: 5. CDR3 length: 14 residues. Germline CDR1 and CDR2: MDHEN and SYDVKM. The CDR3 spells CASSPGGSSYEQYF. The CDR3 nucleotides read TGTGCCAGCAGCCCGGGCGGGAGCTCCTACGAGCAGTACTTC.

CDR3 in DNA: TGCGCCAGCAGCTTGACAGGGGGCACCACTGAAGCTTTCTTT. This codes for CASSLTGGTTEAFF. This rearrangement joins TRBV5-1 to TRBJ1-1; 9 bases line up with TRBD1. In germline, CDR1 is SGHRS, CDR2 YFSETQ. The V segment lost 1 base and the J segment 4 bases; nucleotides outside the gene matches: 2. The CDR3 is made up of 14 amino acids.

There are a few counts of this clone. This sequence joins TRBV9 and TRBJ1-2; 9 positions agree with TRBD1. Germline V lookup: CDR1 SGDLS, CDR2 YYNGEE. The trim removed 4 bases at V and 5 bases at J, leaving 3 bases unmatched. The CDR3 covers 13 residues. Here the CDR3 reads CASSPDRGYGYTF. The CDR3 DNA reads TGTGCCAGCAGCCCCGACAGGGGGTATGGCTACACCTTC. The variable domain in full, with the rest retrieved from reference TRBV9 and TRBJ1-2, is DSGVTQTPKHLITATGQRVTLRCSPRSGDLSVYWYQQSLDQGLQFLIQYYNGEERAKGNILERFSAQQFPDLHSELNLSSLELGDSALYFCASSPDRGYGYTFGSGTRLTVV.

The chain links TRBV13 to TRBJ2-7; 12 bases line up with TRBD2. This CDR3 spans 15 amino acids. Trimming cost V 5 bases and J 4 bases; bases outside gene matches: 6. CDR1 and CDR2 from the germline V gene are PRHDT and FYEKMQ (reference sequence). The CDR3 spells CASSLAGGSGYEQYF. Written as DNA, the CDR3 is TGTGCCAGCAGCCTAGCGGGAGGGTCCGGTTACGAGCAGTACTTC.

This rearrangement joins TRBV7-6 to TRBJ2-3, with TRBD2 matching 8 bases. This CDR3 comprises 14 residues. In germline, CDR1 is SGHVS, CDR2 FNYEAQ. V lost 5 bases, J lost 4 bases, and 5 bases stayed unmatched. The CDR3 region has the DNA TGTGCCAGCAGCCCCCGACTAGCGTCAGATACGCAGTATTTT. This gives the protein CASSPRLASDTQYF. Looking up the rest from reference TRBV7-6 and TRBJ2-3 gives the full variable domain: GAGVSQSPRYKVTKRGQDVALRCDPISGHVSLYWYRQALGQGPEFLTYFNYEAQQDKSGLPNDRFSAERPEGSISTLTIQRTEQRDSAMYRCASSPRLASDTQYFGPGTRLTVL.

This clone was recorded a few times. This chain connects TRBV18 to TRBJ2-3, with D uncertain. The CDR3 sequence is 14 residues long. CDR1 and CDR2 (germline): KGHSH, LQKENI. V was clipped by 0 bases and J by 4 bases, with 8 bases between them. The CDR3, as DNA: TGTGCCAGCTCACCACCGTCTGGAGCAGATACGCAGTATTTT. This sequence encodes CASSPPSGADTQYF.

This clone came up once. The chain recombines TRBV7-8 with TRBJ2-5; tentatively, D is TRBD1 (6 bases). The CDR3 contains 16 residues. Germline-derived CDR1 and CDR2 are SGHVS and FQNEAQ. The V gene lost 7 bases and the J gene lost 4 bases, with 22 bases spanning the gap. CDR3 loop: CASTTGVGGPGETQYF. In nucleotides, the CDR3 is TGTGCCAGCACCACTGGGGTAGGGGGACCAGGAGAGACCCAGTACTTC.

This chain connects TRBV5-5 to TRBJ2-5, with 11 bases identical to TRBD2. CDR1 is SGHKS and CDR2 is YYEKEE in the germline V gene (reference sequence). V gave up 4 bases and J gave up 2 bases; unmatched junction bases: 4. There are 15 residues in the CDR3. The CDR3 is CASSRSGGGQETQYF. CDR3 sequence (DNA): TGTGCCAGCAGCCGTAGCGGGGGGGGGCAAGAGACCCAGTACTTC.

The rearrangement joins TRBV11-2 to TRBJ1-5, with D unclear. V lost 0 bases to trimming and J lost 9 bases, with 12 bases between them. CDR1 SGHAT and CDR2 FQNNGV come from the germline V gene. The CDR3 sequence is 14 residues long. The CDR3 reads CASSLERAGGPQHF. CDR3 nucleotide sequence: TGTGCCAGCAGCTTAGAACGGGCAGGAGGGCCCCAGCATTTT.

The J gene is TRBJ2-1, the V gene TRBV4-3; the D gene is possibly TRBD2 (6 bases). The V end lost 0 bases, the J end lost 3 bases, and 9 bases lay between the germline ends. This CDR3 is built from 15 residues. CDR1 is LGHNA, CDR2 YSLEER, per germline. CDR3 amino acids: CASSQEDYRYNEQFF. The DNA of the CDR3 is TGCGCCAGCAGCCAAGAGGACTACCGCTACAATGAGCAGTTCTTC.

The rearrangement links TRBV9 to TRBJ2-3, with 10 bases lining up with TRBD1. Trimming took 3 bases from V and 6 from J; bases not matched to a gene: 4. Germline V gene data show CDR1 as SGDLS and CDR2 as YYNGEE. This CDR3 contains 14 residues. The CDR3: CASSAGQGKDTQYF. The CDR3 nucleotides read TGTGCCAGCAGCGCGGGACAGGGGAAGGATACGCAGTATTTT.

The J gene is TRBJ1-1, the V gene TRBV7-9, with D maybe TRBD1 (6 bases). The CDR3 loop spans 15 amino acids. V lost 4 bases to trimming and J lost 6 bases, with 18 bases between them. Germline V gene sequence: CDR1 SEHNR, CDR2 FQNEAQ (reference sequence). In DNA, the CDR3 is TGTGCCAGCAGCTCAGGTAGGGGGGGGTCCCCTGAAGCTTTCTTT. Its protein is CASSSGRGGSPEAFF.

The genes are TRBV6-5 and TRBJ2-1; D might be TRBD1 (5 bases). Per the germline V gene, CDR1 is MNHEY and CDR2 is SVGAGI. The ends were cut back, 0 bases at V and 8 bases at J, with 11 bases in the middle. CDR3 length: 14 residues. For the CDR3, the DNA is TGTGCCAGCAGTTACTCGACAAGGGGCGATGAGCAGTTCTTC. It encodes CASSYSTRGDEQFF.

This clone was counted between two and nine times. This chain uses TRBV4-1 with TRBJ2-3, with 10 bases identical to TRBD1. Germline V gives CDR1 MGHRA, CDR2 YSYEKL. With V trimmed by 2 bases and J by 2 bases, 7 bases remained unmatched. This CDR3 spans 17 amino acids. CDR3 sequence (DNA): TGCGCCAGCAGCCAACCACGGGACAGGGGTTCCACAGATACGCAGTATTTT. Its translation is CASSQPRDRGSTDTQYF.

This clone has a single count. This rearrangement joins TRBV4-1 to TRBJ1-1; D not resolved. CDR1 is MGHRA, CDR2 YSYEKL, per germline. The CDR3 totals 16 residues. Between the trimmed V and J ends, which lost 0 bases and 3 bases, there was a span of 14 bases. The CDR3 coding sequence is TGCGCCAGCAGCCAAGAGAGAGTAAGACTGGACACTGAAGCTTTCTTT. Translated: CASSQERVRLDTEAFF.

J is TRBJ1-5 and V is TRBV28; D call uncertain. This CDR3 region has 17 residues. The germline V and J ends were trimmed by 4 bases and 5 bases, with 21 bases remaining between them. From germline, CDR1 is MDHEN and CDR2 SYDVKM. The CDR3 coding sequence is TGTGCCAGCAGTTCAGGAAGGGAGACTGATCGGGATCAGCCCCAGCATTTT. It yields the protein CASSSGRETDRDQPQHF.

This chain connects TRBV7-2 to TRBJ1-4; a weak D match, TRBD1 (5 bases). Germline loops: CDR1 SGHTA, CDR2 FQGNSA. V gave up 2 bases and J gave up 7 bases, with 11 bases separating them. The CDR3 spans 14 residues. The CDR3 sequence: CASSLQGRGEKLFF. CDR3 in DNA: TGTGCCAGCAGCTTACAGGGCCGTGGTGAAAAACTGTTTTTT. The variable domain in full, with the rest retrieved from reference TRBV7-2 and TRBJ1-4, is GAGVSQSPSNKVTEKGKDVELRCDPISGHTALYWYRQSLGQGLEFLIYFQGNSAPDKSGLPSDRFSAERTGGSVSTLTIQRTQQEDSAVYLCASSLQGRGEKLFFGSGTQLSVL.